This paragraph reports one T cell receptor beta chain. J lost 1 base, V lost 7 bases, and 10 bases had no gene match. Germline CDR1 is MDHEN and CDR2 is SYDVKM. CDR3 length: 16 residues. These data belong to a study of PD-L1 blockade in urothelial cancer. On the study more broadly: Patients took up atezolizumab at some point between 2012 and 2014 at 1,200 mg intravenously every 3 weeks. About nine tenths of the roughly 30 patients comprised males who had bladder-origin urothelial cancer. T cells numbered a median of approximately 150,000 in the blood samples.

For each patient, 1 to 8 samples were obtained, pretreatment and on-treatment. TCRdb's copy holds only in-frame clones and misses some; the assay was immunoSEQ multiplex PCR. This table has some 77,000 clones, roughly nine tenths appearing once. Sequences were derived from PBMCs, sampled around atezolizumab (anti-PD-L1) treatment. The rearrangement uses TRBV28 and TRBJ1-2; TRBD1 matches at 9 bases. The TCR was taken from a woman between 65 and 79 years old with urothelial cancer. CDR3 amino acids: CASIQPGQGSNYGYTF. In DNA form, the CDR3 reads TGTGCCAGCATCCAACCAGGACAGGGGAGTAACTATGGCTACACCTTC.